One T cell receptor (beta chain) is described in this entry. Its antigen remains unidentified. No per-base quality is available; no much larger clone lies one base away. This sample is part of a study of T cell responses to AZD1222 COVID-19 vaccine (dated by TCRdb to the early 2020s). With regard to the full study: A total of about 230 trial participants underwent TCR sequencing, of whom some 210 received two doses of AZD1222 and approximately 25 received two doses of the MenACWY control vaccine. Trial participants were enrolled by age into 18-55, 56-69 and 70-plus year subgroups, with approximately 150, 30 and 60 TCR-sequenced participants respectively.

The CDR3 regions of human TCRbeta chains were subjected to immunosequencing. Per the original workflow: TCRs in the repertoires were compared against a reference library of SARS-CoV-2-specific TCRs that had been generated with the MIRA antigen-specificity platform. Breadth was defined as the fraction of unique TCRs that were SARS-CoV-2-associated, and depth was defined as the fraction of total T cells that were SARS-CoV-2-associated. Using the MIRA data, every spike-specific TCR was mapped to the spike region that the TCR reacted to and assigned to either a CD4 or a CD8 class. Log10-transformed breadth and depth values were compared by one-way ANOVA with Sidak's multiple comparisons tests. Entries here come from immuneACCESS through TCRdb and include only in-frame sequences with V and J called. Some clones fail to appear in such tables; in the studies checked, an unresolved V gene covers under half of the shortfall, and the cause of the remainder is unknown. The DNA was the basis for D and trimming; V, J and clone size are from that table. Here the sample has 140,000 to 150,000 clones; 85% to 90% occur a single time. The top ten hold around 5.1% of the sample.

What the research found in general, with its limitations: Conclusions about previously exposed vaccinees are limited, since just 6 or 7 AZD1222 recipients were seropositive for SARS-CoV-2 at baseline. Spike-specific TCR breadth and depth rose significantly after two AZD1222 doses compared with day 0 and with MenACWY recipients. Participants were mostly white British, with more females than males. The authors suggested clonal diversity may have been underestimated. Vaccine-associated CD4 TCRs spanned the whole spike protein, with dominant responses in regions 160-218 and 743-854. In the small 56-69-year group, the increase in depth fell short of significance, most likely because of low power. Because no day 14 peak-response samples were available, repertoires were characterized only after the peak T cell response. Nearly half of unique spike-specific TCRs reportedly recognized epitopes outside regions mutated in the B.1.351 and B.1.1.7 variants.

The sample's time point label, in plain terms: about 28 days (+/-7) after the second vaccine dose. AZD1222 recipients given second doses at about 4 weeks or at about 12 weeks were pooled, since spike-specific TCR depth and breadth were not found to differ between the two schedules. Samples from vaccinated people were obtained from the UK trials COV001 and COV002, which included a single-blind randomized controlled phase 2/3 trial of AZD1222 (ChAdOx1 nCoV-19) in healthy adults. For TCRbeta chain sequencing, PBMC samples were collected from trial participants at day 0 and at day 28 after the second dose. The V end loses 7 bases and the J end loses 0 bases, and a stretch of 8 bases separates them. Counted from cysteine to phenylalanine, this CDR3 has 13 amino acids. The only DNA kept is the CDR3, 39 bases in frame from the first base. The germline V gene (reference sequence) specifies LNHDA as CDR1 and SQIVND as CDR2.

The rearranged chain carries TRBV19 and TRBJ2-3, with no confident D gene call. The TCR was taken from an adult who received the AZD1222 COVID-19 vaccine. The sample was peripheral blood, taken 28 days after the second AZD1222 dose. CDR3 protein: CASMGSSTDTQYF. The nucleotide sequence reads TGTGCCAGTATGGGGTCTAGCACAGATACGCAGTATTTT.